These 14 T cell receptor beta chains came from one sample sequenced in a study of OX40 agonist ivuxolimab in advanced cancers. The assay was immunoSEQ multiplex PCR, and TCRdb's table has in-frame clones only and misses some. Of about 45,000 clones in the sample, 70% to 90% are singletons; the top ten hold about 5.5%. Sequenced material: CD4+ or CD8+ T cells sorted from blood, taken in a trial of the OX40 agonist ivuxolimab. These receptors were taken from an adult with an advanced solid tumor such as melanoma, head and neck, liver or kidney cancer.

This clone showed up just once. The chain joins TRBV29-1 to TRBJ2-7, with D possibly TRBD1 on 6 matching bases. CDR3 length: 12 amino acids. Trimming cost V 7 bases and J 4 bases, with 14 bases left between them. Germline CDR1 reads SQVTM; CDR2 reads ANQGSEA. The CDR3 nucleotides are TGCAGCGCCACCACAGGGCCATACGAGCAGTACTTC. Encoded protein: CSATTGPYEQYF.

The J gene is TRBJ2-1, the V gene TRBV9, with D possibly TRBD2 on 6 matching bases. The ends were cut back, 0 bases at V and 2 bases at J, with 9 bases in the middle. CDR1 and CDR2 from the germline V gene are SGDLS and YYNGEE. The CDR3 has 15 residues. CDR3 coding DNA: TGTGCCAGCAGCGTAGAACTAGCTACCTACAATGAGCAGTTCTTC. The encoded protein is CASSVELATYNEQFF.

The chain recombines TRBV27 with TRBJ2-5; 10 bases align to TRBD1. The germline CDR1 and CDR2 sequences are MNHEY and SMNVEV (reference sequence). Trimming removed 2 bases from V and 3 bases from J; junction bases left unmatched: 12. This CDR3 is 18 amino acids long. CDR3 residues: CASSLRGTGALPKETQYF. For the CDR3, the DNA is TGTGCCAGCAGTTTAAGGGGGACAGGGGCCTTGCCGAAAGAGACCCAGTACTTC.

The J gene is TRBJ2-6, the V gene TRBV5-6, with D perhaps TRBD1 or TRBD2 (5 bases each). This CDR3 comprises 15 residues. Trimming stripped 4 bases from V and 0 bases from J, with 8 bases between. Germline CDR1 SGHDT, CDR2 YYEEEE. CDR3 in amino acids: CASSGGGSGANVLTF. The CDR3, as DNA: TGTGCCAGCAGCGGTGGGGGCTCTGGGGCCAACGTCCTGACTTTC.

About this clone itself: At one of its ends the junction is not consistent with the germline gene, which may arise from a read error. This chain joins TRBV9 and TRBJ2-1, with 13 bases that match TRBD2. Germline V CDR1 and CDR2: SGDLS, YYNGEE. The CDR3 is made up of 14 amino acids. The CDR3 nucleotides read TGTGCCAGCAGCCCAGGGACTAGCGGGATCCGGGGGATCTTC. Amino acid sequence: CASSPGTSGIRGIF.

DNA for the CDR3: TGTGCCAGCAGTGAAGCTCCGATTAACTATGGCTACACCTTC. It encodes CASSEAPINYGYTF. The rearrangement links TRBV2 to TRBJ1-2, with D unresolved. The CDR3 loop spans 14 amino acids. Trimming removed 0 bases from V and 1 base from J, with 6 bases in between. Germline V gene lookup returns CDR1 SNHLY and CDR2 FYNNEI.

V and J are TRBV5-4 and TRBJ2-4; 12 bases fit TRBD1. The germline V gene encodes CDR1 SGHNT and CDR2 YYREEE (reference sequence). The trim removed 4 bases at V and 10 bases at J, leaving 6 bases unmatched. This CDR3 has 14 residues. CDR3 protein: CASSTGQGAGIQYF. The CDR3 DNA reads as TGTGCCAGCAGCACGGGACAGGGGGCAGGGATTCAGTACTTC.

The chain links TRBV15 to TRBJ2-5; possible D gene TRBD1, 5 bases. The end of the DNA fits TRBJ2-7 better, so the J call may be wrong. The CDR3 is 13 amino acids. Germline V CDR1 and CDR2: LNHNV, YYDKDF (reference sequence). For the CDR3, the DNA is TGTGCCACCAGCGGGGCGACACCCTACGAGCAGTACTTC. Translated, it gives CATSGATPYEQYF.

The chain combines TRBV7-6 with TRBJ2-3; no clear D gene. This CDR3 region has 12 residues. V gave up 5 bases and J gave up 2 bases, with 5 bases separating them. CDR1 SGHVS and CDR2 FNYEAQ come from the germline V gene. The CDR3 reads CASSPHTDTQYF. The CDR3 DNA follows: TGTGCCAGCAGCCCACACACAGATACGCAGTATTTT.

The V and J genes are TRBV19 and TRBJ1-2; tentative D call: TRBD1 (6 bases). The CDR3 is made up of 15 amino acids. V was clipped by 3 bases and J by 3 bases, with 14 bases between them. Looked up from germline, CDR1 is LNHDA and CDR2 is SQIVND (reference sequence). The CDR3 DNA reads as TGTGCCAGTAGTATCGGCACAGGGTATTACTATGGCTACACCTTC. Protein: CASSIGTGYYYGYTF.

The chain carries TRBV15 and TRBJ2-6; D gene ambiguous. The CDR3 is 17 residues long. With 6 bases removed from V and 0 bases from J, the gap between germline ends came to 15 bases. The germline CDR1 and CDR2 sequences are LNHNV and YYDKDF (reference sequence). CDR3 sequence reads: CATRDRRTLSGANVLTF. CDR3 DNA sequence: TGTGCCACCAGGGATCGGCGGACGCTCTCTGGGGCCAACGTCCTGACTTTC.

This clone was seen only once. The junction differs from germline at one of its ends, possibly a read error. This specimen includes other DNA sequences encoding the same CDR3. The chain recombines TRBV19 with TRBJ1-2, with D possibly being TRBD1 (5 bases). Germline CDR1 reads LNHDA; CDR2 reads SQIVND (reference sequence). The CDR3 runs to 14 residues. As DNA, the CDR3 is TGTGCCAGTAGTAGAGACCAGGGTGACTATGGCTACACTTTC. Amino acid sequence: CASSRDQGDYGYTF. Filled out from reference TRBV19 and TRBJ1-2, the complete variable domain reads DGGITQSPKYLFRKEGQNVTLSCEQNLNHDAMYWYRQDPGQGLRLIYYSQIVNDFQKGDIAEGYSVSREKKESFPLTVTSAQKNPTAFYLCASSRDQGDYGYTFGSGTRLTVV.

Concerning this clone itself: Sequence at one end of the junction differs from germline and may be a read error. The chain carries TRBV7-7 and TRBJ2-5; weak D call: TRBD1 (5 bases). The CDR3 contains 15 residues. From germline, CDR1 is SSHAT and CDR2 FNYEAQ (reference sequence). CDR3 region: CASSLGVLYQETQYF. CDR3 DNA: TGTGCTAGCAGCTTAGGGGTCCTGTACCAAGAGACCCAGTACTTC.

The V call is TRBV5-1, the J call TRBJ2-7, with a possible D match to TRBD1 (6 bases). Trimming removed 5 bases from V and 3 bases from J, with 12 bases in between. Germline V gives CDR1 SGHRS, CDR2 YFSETQ. This CDR3 has 13 residues. The CDR3 region is CASRMGADYEQYF. The CDR3, as DNA: TGCGCCAGCAGAATGGGGGCAGACTACGAGCAGTACTTC.